These 2 T cell receptor beta chains were all obtained from the same sample, sequenced in a study of cytomegalovirus exposure and HLA in healthy donors. Generated by immunoSEQ multiplex PCR, the TCRdb table keeps only in-frame clones and is missing some. The sample comprises a few hundred thousand clones, about 90% of which are singletons, and approximately 3% rests with the top ten. Material for sequencing was PBMCs. Receptors were obtained from a woman in her 30s in good health and CMV-seronegative.

This clone has only one observation. This chain links TRBV5-6 with TRBJ1-4; TRBD1 matches at 10 bases. The CDR3 has 15 residues. Germline CDR1 reads SGHDT; CDR2 reads YYEEEE. The junction had 8 bases not matched to a gene; V was cut back by 2 bases and J by 10 bases. The CDR3 here is CASSFGTGERVKLFF. The CDR3 bases are TGTGCCAGCAGCTTCGGGACAGGGGAAAGGGTAAAACTGTTTTTT.

This chain uses TRBV27 with TRBJ2-3, with D possibly matching TRBD2 (5 bases). The germline V and J ends were trimmed by 4 bases and 4 bases, with 18 bases remaining between them. The CDR3 is 16 residues long. CDR1 is MNHEY, CDR2 SMNVEV, per germline (reference sequence). CDR3 loop: CASSSLLGGSADTQYF. The CDR3 DNA follows: TGTGCCAGCAGTTCCTTACTAGGAGGAAGCGCAGATACGCAGTATTTT.